The 17 T cell receptor beta chains reported below all come from one sample, sequenced in a study of blood T cell repertoires in COVID-19. Using immunoSEQ multiplex PCR, the repertoire was profiled, and TCRdb retains in-frame clones only, with some absent. The sample holds approximately 99,000 clones; about 83% are singletons and the top ten take roughly 4.1%. Input material: peripheral blood. The receptors were sampled from a woman aged 70 to 79 with acute or convalescent COVID-19.

This clone has only a few counts. The gene calls are TRBV24-1 and TRBJ2-1; TRBD2 matches 7 bases. Unmatched junction bases numbered 7, after V lost 5 bases and J lost 1 base. The germline gives CDR1 KGHDR, CDR2 SFDVKD. This CDR3 has 16 amino acids. For the CDR3, the DNA is TGTGCCACCAGTGCCTCCTGGGGGGGGTCCTACAATGAGCAGTTCTTC. Protein sequence: CATSASWGGSYNEQFF.

A single count supports this clone. The chain uses TRBV3-1 (or the pseudogene TRBV3-2) and TRBJ2-1; 8 bases are a match to TRBD2. V dropped 5 bases and J dropped 8; count of bases not matched to a gene: 11. This CDR3 is built from 15 residues. The germline V gene has CDR1 LGHDT and CDR2 YNNKEL (reference sequence). CDR3 sequence: CASSYRSGKPDEQFF. The CDR3 bases are TGTGCCAGCAGCTATCGTAGCGGGAAACCCGATGAGCAGTTCTTC.

This clone was seen once. The chain links TRBV29-1 to TRBJ2-3; 12 bases are a match to TRBD2. Germline loops: CDR1 SQVTM, CDR2 ANQGSEA. This CDR3 is 15 amino acids long. The trim removed 4 bases at V and 0 bases at J, leaving 2 bases unmatched. The CDR3 reads CSVATSGRSTDTQYF. The CDR3 DNA is TGCAGCGTTGCGACTAGCGGGAGAAGCACAGATACGCAGTATTTT.

This clone was seen a few times. This sequence joins TRBV28 and TRBJ2-3; D not resolved. Trimming removed 6 bases at V and 0 bases at J, with 10 bases between. Germline V lookup: CDR1 MDHEN, CDR2 SYDVKM. This CDR3 spans 14 amino acids. CDR3 DNA sequence: TGTGCCAGCAGCTACCGATCTAGCACAGATACGCAGTATTTT. This sequence encodes CASSYRSSTDTQYF.

The rearrangement joins TRBV9 to TRBJ2-7; possible D gene TRBD2, 6 bases. The V gene's germline CDR1 is SGDLS and CDR2 YYNGEE. This CDR3 comprises 14 residues. V gave up 0 bases and J gave up 5 bases, with 12 bases separating them. The CDR3 loop reads CASSVERGMDEQYF. As DNA, the CDR3 is TGTGCCAGCAGCGTAGAACGGGGGATGGACGAGCAGTACTTC.

DNA for the CDR3: TGTGCCAGCAGCGAGGGGACAGGCGGGGGCTACACCTTC. This sequence encodes CASSEGTGGGYTF. The chain links TRBV7-2 to TRBJ1-2, with TRBD1 matching 8 bases. Trimming removed 5 bases from V and 8 bases from J; junction bases left unmatched: 7. There are 13 residues in the CDR3. CDR1 is SGHTA and CDR2 is FQGNSA in the germline V gene.

The chain employs TRBV7-2 and TRBJ2-7; D is unclear. This CDR3 contains 12 residues. Per germline, CDR1 SGHTA and CDR2 FQGNSA. V shed 5 bases and J shed 3 bases, with 8 bases lying between them. The CDR3 loop is CASSAPGYEQYF. The CDR3 DNA reads TGTGCCAGCAGCGCCCCAGGCTACGAGCAGTACTTC.

J is TRBJ2-6 and V is TRBV28, with D maybe TRBD2 (5 bases). The V end lost 6 bases, the J end lost 0 bases, and 18 bases lay between the germline ends. The CDR3 contains 18 residues. Germline V CDR1 and CDR2: MDHEN, SYDVKM. CDR3 in DNA: TGTGCCAGCAGCTTCCACGGACTGTTCCGCTCTGGGGCCAACGTCCTGACTTTC. This sequence encodes CASSFHGLFRSGANVLTF.

This chain joins TRBV2 and TRBJ1-2, with D uncertain. Germline-derived CDR1 and CDR2 are SNHLY and FYNNEI. The length of the CDR3 is 12 residues. The germline V and J ends were trimmed by 0 bases and 8 bases, with 7 bases remaining between them. This CDR3 is CASSEALEGYTF. Here the CDR3 DNA reads TGTGCCAGCAGTGAAGCCCTCGAGGGCTACACCTTC.

The CDR3 sequence: CASSLEGTSGSPSYNEQFF. CDR3 DNA: TGTGCCAGCAGCTTAGAAGGGACTAGCGGGTCCCCGTCCTACAATGAGCAGTTCTTC. The chain combines TRBV11-3 with TRBJ2-1, with 12 positions matching TRBD2. This CDR3 has 19 residues. V dropped 0 bases and J dropped 1; count of bases not matched to a gene: 7. CDR1 is SGHNT, CDR2 YENEEA, per germline.

This chain joins TRBV19 and TRBJ2-2, with 14 bases identical to TRBD2. With V trimmed by 5 bases and J by 4 bases, 15 bases remained unmatched. There are 20 residues in the CDR3. Germline CDR1 reads LNHDA; CDR2 reads SQIVND (reference sequence). The CDR3 reads CASSAPAGTSGGSGTGELFF. As DNA, the CDR3 is TGTGCCAGTAGTGCTCCAGCCGGGACTAGCGGGGGAAGCGGCACCGGGGAGCTGTTTTTT.

This chain links TRBV27 with TRBJ2-6; unclear D gene. Trimming left V 6 bases short and J 1 base short, with 4 bases between. The CDR3 length is 13 residues. Germline-derived CDR1 and CDR2 are MNHEY and SMNVEV (reference sequence). CDR3 loop: CASSTSGANVLTF. CDR3 DNA sequence: TGTGCCAGCAGCACATCTGGGGCCAACGTCCTGACTTTC.

The chain couples TRBV9 to TRBJ2-1; TRBD1 aligns across 7 bases. The J segment lost 7 bases and the V segment lost 0 bases, leaving 10 bases of the junction unmatched. This CDR3 has 16 residues. The germline V gene has CDR1 SGDLS and CDR2 YYNGEE. This chain's CDR3 is CASSVDGQVYGNEQFF. In DNA, the CDR3 is TGTGCCAGCAGCGTAGACGGACAGGTGTACGGAAATGAGCAGTTCTTC. Using reference TRBV9 and TRBJ2-1 for the parts outside the CDR3, the full variable domain is DSGVTQTPKHLITATGQRVTLRCSPRSGDLSVYWYQQSLDQGLQFLIQYYNGEERAKGNILERFSAQQFPDLHSELNLSSLELGDSALYFCASSVDGQVYGNEQFFGPGTRLTVL.

J is TRBJ2-3 and V is TRBV19; weak D call: TRBD2 (6 bases). Trimming removed 5 bases from V and 11 bases from J, with 17 bases in between. Per the germline V gene, CDR1 is LNHDA and CDR2 is SQIVND (reference sequence). The CDR3 runs 13 residues. CDR3 nucleotide sequence: TGTGCCAGTAGTCCCAGTAATAGCGGTCTGCAGTATTTT. This gives the protein CASSPSNSGLQYF.

The chain uses TRBV7-3 and TRBJ1-2, with 7 bases aligning to TRBD1. The germline V gene encodes CDR1 SGHTA and CDR2 FQGTGA. The CDR3 totals 14 residues. Unmatched junction bases numbered 9, after V lost 4 bases and J lost 7 bases. The CDR3 protein is CASSSDQGGSGYTF. As DNA, the CDR3 is TGTGCCAGCAGCTCCGACCAGGGGGGAAGTGGCTACACCTTC.

The chain combines TRBV29-1 with TRBJ1-5; no reliable D call. CDR1 and CDR2 from the germline V gene are SQVTM and ANQGSEA. The CDR3 is made up of 13 amino acids. V dropped 1 base and J dropped 3 bases, with 7 bases sitting between them. In nucleotides, the CDR3 is TGCAGCGTTGAAGGTGGAGTCAATCAGCCCCAGCATTTT. It specifies CSVEGGVNQPQHF.

This chain uses TRBV19 with TRBJ1-3, with 7 bases aligning to TRBD1. V lost 2 bases and J lost 0; bases outside the gene matches: 4. The CDR3 contains 16 residues. Germline V gives CDR1 LNHDA, CDR2 SQIVND (reference sequence). CDR3 protein: CASSITGASSGNTIYF. The CDR3 DNA reads as TGTGCCAGTAGTATAACAGGGGCGAGCTCTGGAAACACCATATATTTT.